This TCR beta chain was observed in a study of blood T cells in healthy people across ages. A sample-barcoded 5' primer and a J-beta primer mix were used in a second PCR of roughly 6 to 11 cycles. A 12-random-nucleotide template-switch adaptor tagged each cDNA molecule. In TCRdb, the 5' RACE reads were re-called with MiXCR into one record per CDR3 protein. The table lists about 970,000 distinct CDR3 sequences, roughly half of them singletons. Study-wide results and caveats: Significant beta diversity loss was already apparent by age approximately 38, declining roughly linearly. Bulk PBMC profiling left naive and antigen-experienced comparisons inconclusive. The study found more naive CD4+ cells and higher diversity in long-lived than aged donors.

V dropped 1 base and J dropped 6; count of bases not matched to a gene: 6. The CDR3 spans 16 residues. Germline V lookup: CDR1 SGHRS, CDR2 YFSETQ. This clonotype was seen many times. What it binds is not known. Sequencing input: blood. The chain is built from TRBV5-1 and TRBJ2-1; 11 bases agree with TRBD2. This TCR came from a woman aged 60-75 years in good health. CDR3 in amino acids: CASSLSSSGRSNEQFF. In DNA form, the CDR3 reads TGCGCCAGCAGCTTGTCCTCTAGCGGGAGGTCCAATGAGCAGTTCTTC.